This T cell receptor beta chain derives from a study of blood T cell repertoires in COVID-19. As for the study in general: Both acute and convalescent COVID-19 samples were obtained from the United States, Italy and Spain. Nucleic acid was either cDNA or gDNA, and it came from T cells, B-cell-depleted T cells, or PBMCs.

The CDR3 covers 12 residues. Looked up from germline, CDR1 is SGHTA and CDR2 is FQGNSA. Trimming stripped 4 bases from V and 3 bases from J, with 6 bases between. In the authors' workflow: Quantification of nucleated cells was approximated via reference gene primer amplification. The data were produced by immunoSEQ multiplex PCR, yet TCRdb's version contains in-frame clones alone and is incomplete. V, J and clone size were drawn from that table, and D and trimming were deduced from the DNA. The sample contains 66,000 or so clones, around three quarters of which appear only once. The clonotype comes from a human donor in a cohort sampled during active COVID-19. The sample was peripheral blood. The chain joins TRBV7-2 to TRBJ2-5, with D tentatively TRBD2 (5 bases). This CDR3 reads CASSSREETQYF. The CDR3 coding sequence is TGTGCCAGCAGCTCGAGGGAAGAGACCCAGTACTTC. Using reference TRBV7-2 and TRBJ2-5 for the parts outside the CDR3, the full variable domain is GAGVSQSPSNKVTEKGKDVELRCDPISGHTALYWYRQSLGQGLEFLIYFQGNSAPDKSGLPSDRFSAERTGGSVSTLTIQRTQQEDSAVYLCASSSREETQYFGPGTRLLVL.